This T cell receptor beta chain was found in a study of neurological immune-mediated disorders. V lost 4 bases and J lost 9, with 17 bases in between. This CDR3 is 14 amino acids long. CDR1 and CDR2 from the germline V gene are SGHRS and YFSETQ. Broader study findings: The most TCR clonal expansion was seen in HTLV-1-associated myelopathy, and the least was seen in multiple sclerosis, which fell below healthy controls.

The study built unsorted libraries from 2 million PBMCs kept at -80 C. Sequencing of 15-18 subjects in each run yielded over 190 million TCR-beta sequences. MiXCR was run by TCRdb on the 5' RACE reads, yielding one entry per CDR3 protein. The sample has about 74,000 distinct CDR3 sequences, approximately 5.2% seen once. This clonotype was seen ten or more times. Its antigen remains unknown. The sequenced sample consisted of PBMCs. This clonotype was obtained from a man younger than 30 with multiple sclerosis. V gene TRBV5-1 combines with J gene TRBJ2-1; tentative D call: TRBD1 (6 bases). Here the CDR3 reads CASSPGAPLGEQFF. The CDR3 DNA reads TGCGCCAGCAGCCCAGGGGCCCCCCTGGGTGAGCAGTTCTTC. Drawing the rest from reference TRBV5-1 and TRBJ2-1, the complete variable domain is KAGVTQTPRYLIKTRGQQVTLSCSPISGHRSVSWYQQTPGQGLQFLFEYFSETQRNKGNFPGRFSGRQFSNSRSEMNVSTLELGDSALYLCASSPGAPLGEQFFGPGTRLTVL.